This T cell receptor (beta chain) originates from a study of OX40 agonist ivuxolimab in advanced cancers. Overall study: As their treatment, patients were administered ivuxolimab, an agonistic anti-OX40 (CD134) antibody.

Regarding this clone: Its antigen is unknown.

Findings of the study overall: CD4+ and CD8+ T cells in blood underwent clonal expansion by week 6 at 0.1 to 3.0 mg/kg.

The data were produced by immunoSEQ multiplex PCR, yet TCRdb's version contains in-frame clones alone and is incomplete. The table has approximately 70,000 clones, 92% seen once. CDR1 is SNHLY, CDR2 FYNNEI, per germline. The ends lost 7 bases at V and 3 bases at J; junction bases unmatched: 3. CDR3 length equals 14 residues. This receptor was identified in an adult with an advanced solid tumor such as melanoma, head and neck, liver or kidney cancer. The rearrangement joins TRBV2 to TRBJ2-3, with 11 bases aligning to TRBD2. This specimen was CD4+ or CD8+ T cells sorted from blood, taken in a trial of the OX40 agonist ivuxolimab. CDR3 coding DNA: TGTGCCAGCAAACTAGCGGGAGCTACAGATACGCAGTATTTT. Translation gives CASKLAGATDTQYF.